Listed here is a single TCR beta chain. This CDR3 has 14 amino acids. CDR1 is SGHAT, CDR2 FQNNGV, per germline. The ends lost 6 bases at V and 6 bases at J; junction bases unmatched: 7. The PCR employed 60 Vbeta primers together with 13 Jbeta primers. Measured with immunoSEQ multiplex PCR; TCRdb has only the in-frame clones, and not every one. The sample carries 200,000 to 300,000 clones, around 80% recorded once. The entry originates in a study of cytomegalovirus exposure and HLA in healthy donors. Material: PBMCs. This chain joins TRBV11-2 and TRBJ2-7; TRBD2 agrees at 11 bases. The clonotype was recovered from a boy younger than 18 in good health and CMV-seronegative. The CDR3, as DNA: TGTGCCAGCAGGAAACTAGCGGGAGAAGGCGAGCAGTACTTC. Protein: CASRKLAGEGEQYF.